This TCR delta chain was sequenced in a study of gamma-delta chains in newborns, infants, children. Study-wide background: Polyclonal expansion of innate γδ T cells after birth follows microbial exposure.

This CDR3 has 20 residues. The ends were cut back, 3 bases at V and 0 bases at J, with 20 bases in the middle. Germline loops: CDR1 GEAIGNYY, CDR2 EKD. TCRdb ran CATT on the reads. The sample has about 9,000 delta-chain clones, 3% to 4% seen once. This clone has at least ten counts. Sequencing was done on a sample of blood. The clonotype originates from a child who was a newborn, infant or young child, either healthy, febrile or measles-vaccinated (not recorded which). This chain links TRDV2 with TRDJ3, with D possibly TRDD3 on 6 matching bases. This CDR3 is CACDPLRDMPSSWDTRQMFF. DNA of the CDR3: TGTGCCTGTGACCCGTTGAGGGATATGCCTAGCTCCTGGGACACCCGACAGATGTTTTTC.